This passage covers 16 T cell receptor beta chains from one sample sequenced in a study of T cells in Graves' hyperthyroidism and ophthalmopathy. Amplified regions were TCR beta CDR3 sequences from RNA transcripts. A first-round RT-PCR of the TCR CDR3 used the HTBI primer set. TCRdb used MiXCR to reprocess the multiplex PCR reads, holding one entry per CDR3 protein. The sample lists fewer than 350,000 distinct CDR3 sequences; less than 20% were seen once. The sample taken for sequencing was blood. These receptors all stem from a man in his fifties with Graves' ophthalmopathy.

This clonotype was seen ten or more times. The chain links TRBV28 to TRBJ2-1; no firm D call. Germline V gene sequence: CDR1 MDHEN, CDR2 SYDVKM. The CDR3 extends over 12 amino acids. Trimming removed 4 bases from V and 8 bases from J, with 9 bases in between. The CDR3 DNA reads TGTGCCAGCAGTTCACTTGGGTATGAGCAGTTCTTC. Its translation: CASSSLGYEQFF.

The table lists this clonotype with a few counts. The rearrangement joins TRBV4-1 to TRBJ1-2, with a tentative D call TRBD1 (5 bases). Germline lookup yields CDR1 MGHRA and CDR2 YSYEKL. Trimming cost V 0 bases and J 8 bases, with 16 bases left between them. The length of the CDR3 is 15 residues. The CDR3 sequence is CASSQERGTVEGYTF. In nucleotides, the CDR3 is TGCGCCAGCAGCCAAGAGAGGGGTACCGTTGAAGGCTACACCTTC.

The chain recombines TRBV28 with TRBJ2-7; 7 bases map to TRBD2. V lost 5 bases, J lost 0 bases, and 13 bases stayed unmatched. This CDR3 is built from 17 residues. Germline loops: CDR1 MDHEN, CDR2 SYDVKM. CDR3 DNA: TGTGCCAGCAGTGGGGGGGGGGGTGGACGGGCCTCCTACGAGCAGTACTTC. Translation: CASSGGGGGRASYEQYF.

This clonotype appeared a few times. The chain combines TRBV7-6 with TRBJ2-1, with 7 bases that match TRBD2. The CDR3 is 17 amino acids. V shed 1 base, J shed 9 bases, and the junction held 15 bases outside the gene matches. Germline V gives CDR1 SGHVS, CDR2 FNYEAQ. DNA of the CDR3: TGTGCCAGCAGCTTAGGGCCGCGGCGGGAGCACCCTGGTGAGCAGTTCTTC. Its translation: CASSLGPRREHPGEQFF.

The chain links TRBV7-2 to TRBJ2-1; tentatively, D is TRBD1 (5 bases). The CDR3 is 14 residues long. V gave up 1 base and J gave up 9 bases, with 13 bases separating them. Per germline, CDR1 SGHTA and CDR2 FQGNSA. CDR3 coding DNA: TGTGCCAGCAGCTTAGAGAAGGAAAGGGGTGAGCAGTTCTTC. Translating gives CASSLEKERGEQFF.

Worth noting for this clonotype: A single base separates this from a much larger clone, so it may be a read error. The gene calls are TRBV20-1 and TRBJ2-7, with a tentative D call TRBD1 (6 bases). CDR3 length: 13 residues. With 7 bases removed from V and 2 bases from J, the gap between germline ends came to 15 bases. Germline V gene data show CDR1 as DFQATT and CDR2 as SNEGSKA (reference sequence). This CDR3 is CSVAGTTTYEQYF. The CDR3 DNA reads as TGCAGTGTTGCCGGGACAACAACCTACGAGCAGTACTTC.

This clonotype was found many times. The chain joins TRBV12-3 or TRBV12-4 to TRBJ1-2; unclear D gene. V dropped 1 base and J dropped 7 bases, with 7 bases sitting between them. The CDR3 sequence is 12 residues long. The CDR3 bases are TGTGCCAGCAGTTTAGGAGCGCCTGGCTACACCTTC. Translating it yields CASSLGAPGYTF.

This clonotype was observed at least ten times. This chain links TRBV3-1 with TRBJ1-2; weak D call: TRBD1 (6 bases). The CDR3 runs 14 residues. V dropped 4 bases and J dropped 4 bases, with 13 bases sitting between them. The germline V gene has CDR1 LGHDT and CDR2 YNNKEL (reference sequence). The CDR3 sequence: CASSRDRDIYGYTF. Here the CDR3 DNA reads TGTGCCAGCAGCCGAGATCGGGACATCTATGGCTACACCTTC. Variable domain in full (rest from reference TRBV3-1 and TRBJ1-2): DTAVSQTPKYLVTQMGNDKSIKCEQNLGHDTMYWYKQDSKKFLKIMFSYNNKELIINETVPNRFSPKSPDKAHLNLHINSLELGDSAVYFCASSRDRDIYGYTFGSGTRLTVV.

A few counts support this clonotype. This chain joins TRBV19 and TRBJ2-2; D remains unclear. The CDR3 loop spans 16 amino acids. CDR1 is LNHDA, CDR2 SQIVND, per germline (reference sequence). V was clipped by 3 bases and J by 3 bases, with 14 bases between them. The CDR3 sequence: CASSILRVSDTGELFF. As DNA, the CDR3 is TGTGCCAGTAGTATTCTTCGGGTCTCGGACACCGGGGAGCTGTTTTTT.

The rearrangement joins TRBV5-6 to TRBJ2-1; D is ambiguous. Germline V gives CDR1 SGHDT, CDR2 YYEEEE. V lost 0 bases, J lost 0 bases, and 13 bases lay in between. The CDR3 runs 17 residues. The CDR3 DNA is TGTGCCAGCAGCTTGGTTGGGCAGTCGAGCTCCTACAATGAGCAGTTCTTC. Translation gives CASSLVGQSSSYNEQFF.

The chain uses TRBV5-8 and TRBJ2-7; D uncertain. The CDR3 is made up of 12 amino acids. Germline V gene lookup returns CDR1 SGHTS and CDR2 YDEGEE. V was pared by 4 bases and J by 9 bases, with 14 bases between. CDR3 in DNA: TGTGCCAGCAGCCTTATCGGATCGGGGCAGTACTTC. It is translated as CASSLIGSGQYF.

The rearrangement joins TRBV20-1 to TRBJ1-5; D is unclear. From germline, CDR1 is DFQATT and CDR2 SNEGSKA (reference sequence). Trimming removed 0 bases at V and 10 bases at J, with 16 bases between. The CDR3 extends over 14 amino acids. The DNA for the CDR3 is TGCAGTGCTAGAGAGGGGTCAGGACCTAAACCCCAGCATTTT. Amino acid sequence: CSAREGSGPKPQHF.

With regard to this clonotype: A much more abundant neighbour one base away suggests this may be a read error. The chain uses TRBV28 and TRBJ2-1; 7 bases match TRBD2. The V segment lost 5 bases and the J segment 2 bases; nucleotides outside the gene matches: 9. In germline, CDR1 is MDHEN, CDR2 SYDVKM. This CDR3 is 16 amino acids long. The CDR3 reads CASSAVAGVTYNEQFF. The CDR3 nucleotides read TGTGCCAGCAGTGCAGTCGCGGGAGTCACCTACAATGAGCAGTTCTTC.

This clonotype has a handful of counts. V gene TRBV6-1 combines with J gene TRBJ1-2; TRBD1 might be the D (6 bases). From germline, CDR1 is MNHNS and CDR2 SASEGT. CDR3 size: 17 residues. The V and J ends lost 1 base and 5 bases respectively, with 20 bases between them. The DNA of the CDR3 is TGTGCCAGCAGTGAAGGCATGGGGGCGGACAGATATTATGGCTACACCTTC. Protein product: CASSEGMGADRYYGYTF.

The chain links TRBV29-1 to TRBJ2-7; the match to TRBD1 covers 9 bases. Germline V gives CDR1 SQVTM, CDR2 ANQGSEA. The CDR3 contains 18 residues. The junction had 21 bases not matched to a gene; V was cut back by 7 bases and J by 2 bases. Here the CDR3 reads CSAIFTDRGPSFAYEQYF. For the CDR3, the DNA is TGCAGCGCTATATTTACGGACAGGGGCCCGAGTTTTGCCTACGAGCAGTACTTC.

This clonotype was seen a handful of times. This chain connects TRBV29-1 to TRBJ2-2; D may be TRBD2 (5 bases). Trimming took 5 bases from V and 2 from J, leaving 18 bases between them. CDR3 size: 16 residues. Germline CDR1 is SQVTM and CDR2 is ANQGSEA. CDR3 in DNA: TGCAGCGTTACACGATCTTCTAGCAGAAACACCGGGGAGCTGTTTTTT. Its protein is CSVTRSSSRNTGELFF.